This TCR beta chain was found in a study of blood T cell repertoires in COVID-19. Study-wide background: PBMCs, B-cell-depleted T cells, or T cells provided the cDNA or gDNA that made up the material.

Germline assignment: CDR1 SGHVS and CDR2 FQNEAQ. The V end lost 2 bases, the J end lost 4 bases, and 8 bases lay between the germline ends. The CDR3 has 13 residues. The authors' processing: Reference gene primer amplification yielded estimated nucleated cell counts. Assay: immunoSEQ multiplex PCR; the TCRdb copy retains only in-frame clones and omits some. V and J calls and clone size follow that table, whereas D and trimming were derived from the DNA. The repertoire holds 130,000 or so clones, approximately 90% seen once, with less than 2% in the top ten. The receptor was derived from a human donor in a cohort sampled during active COVID-19. The J gene is TRBJ2-5, the V gene TRBV7-8; no firm D call. The sample comprised peripheral blood. The CDR3 here is CASSLSRRETQYF. The CDR3 DNA reads as TGTGCCAGCAGCTTATCGCGGCGAGAGACCCAGTACTTC.